The present T cell receptor (beta chain) was sequenced within a study of metastatic and nonmetastatic thyroid tumors. All patients were untreated before thyroid surgery. Study-wide results and caveats: Malignant thyroid tumors reportedly exceeded benign nodules significantly in TCR beta diversity, with the difference appearing in blood and tumor.

The V end was cut by 1 base, the J end by 1 base, with 7 bases between. The CDR3 covers 14 residues. In its sample, this clone was seen many times. Its antigen remains unidentified. TCRdb ran MiXCR on the PCR reads. Among 60,000 to 75,000 clones listed, under 5% were seen once. Sequencing was carried out using blood. This TCR was recovered from a female donor with papillary thyroid cancer or a benign thyroid nodule (not recorded which). Some clones in this sample may be carry-over from other donors' samples. V and J are TRBV12-3 or TRBV12-4 and TRBJ1-1; no firm D call. CDR3 loop: CASSLEGRNTEAFF. CDR3 DNA sequence: TGTGCCAGCAGTTTAGAAGGGAGGAACACTGAAGCTTTCTTT.